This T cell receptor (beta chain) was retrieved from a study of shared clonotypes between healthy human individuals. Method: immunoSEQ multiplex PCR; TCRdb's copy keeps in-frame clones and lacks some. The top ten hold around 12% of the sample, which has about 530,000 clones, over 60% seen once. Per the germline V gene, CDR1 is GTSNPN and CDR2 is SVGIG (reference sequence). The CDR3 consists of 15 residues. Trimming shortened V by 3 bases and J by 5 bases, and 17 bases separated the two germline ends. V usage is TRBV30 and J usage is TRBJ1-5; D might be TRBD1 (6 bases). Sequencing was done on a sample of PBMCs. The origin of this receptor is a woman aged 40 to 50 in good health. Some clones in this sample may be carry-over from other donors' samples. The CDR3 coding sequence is TGTGCCTGGAGGGACCGGGGGCGACTCCATCAGCCCCAGCATTTT. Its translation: CAWRDRGRLHQPQHF.